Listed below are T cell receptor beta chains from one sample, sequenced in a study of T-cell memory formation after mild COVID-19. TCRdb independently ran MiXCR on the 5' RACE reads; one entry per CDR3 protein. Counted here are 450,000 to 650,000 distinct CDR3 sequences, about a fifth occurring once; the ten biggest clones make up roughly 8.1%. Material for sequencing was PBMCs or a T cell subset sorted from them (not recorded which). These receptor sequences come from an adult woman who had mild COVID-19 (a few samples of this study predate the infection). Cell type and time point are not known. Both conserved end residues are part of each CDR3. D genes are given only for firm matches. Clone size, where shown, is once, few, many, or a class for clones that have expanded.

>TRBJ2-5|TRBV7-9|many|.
TGTGCCAGCAGCCCAACTTTGTCGGGCCAAGAGACCCAGTACTTC
CASSPTLSGQETQYF
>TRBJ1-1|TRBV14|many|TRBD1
TGTGCCAGCAGTCCTAGACAGGGCGGGACTGAAGCTTTCTTT
CASSPRQGGTEAFF
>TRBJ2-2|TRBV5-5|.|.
TGTGCCAGCAGCTTGCTTCCGTCTGCCGGGGAGCTGTTTTTT
CASSLLPSAGELFF
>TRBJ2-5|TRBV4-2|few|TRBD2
TGTGCCAGCAGCCAAGATGGAAGGGCGGGGGAATTCCAAGAGACCCAGTACTTC
CASSQDGRAGEFQETQYF
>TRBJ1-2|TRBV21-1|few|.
TGTGCCAGCGTCGGCGGGATGCGCCATGGCTACACCTTC
CASVGGMRHGYTF
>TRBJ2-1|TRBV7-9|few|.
TGTGCCAGCAGCTTAGCGTTATTTAATGAGCAGTTCTTC
CASSLALFNEQFF
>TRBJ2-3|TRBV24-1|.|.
TGTGCCACCAGTGATTCCAGGGTAACTAGCACAGATACGCAGTATTTT
CATSDSRVTSTDTQYF
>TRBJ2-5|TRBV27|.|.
TGTGCCAGCAGTCGTCGGGCTCTCCCCAAAGAGACCCAGTACTTC
CASSRRALPKETQYF
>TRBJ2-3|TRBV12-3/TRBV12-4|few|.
TGTGCCACCTCCACGGGGGCAGATACGCAGTATTTT
CATSTGADTQYF
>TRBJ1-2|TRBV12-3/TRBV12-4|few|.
TGTGCCAGCAGTTTACCGGGGTTAGGTGGCTACACCTTC
CASSLPGLGGYTF
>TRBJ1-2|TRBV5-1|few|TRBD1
TGCGCCAGCAGCTATCGGACAGGAGAATATGGCTACACCTTC
CASSYRTGEYGYTF
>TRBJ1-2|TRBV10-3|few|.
TGTGCCATCAGTGATTCGACAGGCTTCTATGGCTACACCTTC
CAISDSTGFYGYTF
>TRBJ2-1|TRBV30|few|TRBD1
TGTGCCTGGAGTCTAGGGACAGTTGATTACAATGAGCAGTTCTTC
CAWSLGTVDYNEQFF
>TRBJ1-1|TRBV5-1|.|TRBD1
TGCGCCAGCAGCTTGGAGGGACAGGGACGCACTGAAGCTTTCTTT
CASSLEGQGRTEAFF
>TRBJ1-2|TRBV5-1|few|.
TGCGCCAGCAGCTACTATGGCACGGCACTCTATGGCTACACCTTC
CASSYYGTALYGYTF
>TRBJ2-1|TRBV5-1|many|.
TGCGCCAGCAGGCTTACCAATGAGCAGTTCTTC
CASRLTNEQFF
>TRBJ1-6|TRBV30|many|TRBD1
TGTGCCTGGAAGGGGGACAGGTTTGGCATCTCAGATTCACCCCTCCACTTT
CAWKGDRFGISDSPLHF